The 20 T cell receptor beta chains reported below all come from one sample, sequenced in a study of T cell changes during pregnancy in multiple sclerosis. Here immunoSEQ multiplex PCR was the method, and the copy in TCRdb shows in-frame clones only, minus some. The sample holds roughly 30,000 clones; around 90% are singletons and the top ten take approximately 0.76%. Material: CD4+ T cells from peripheral blood mononuclear cells, obtained in the first trimester of pregnancy. Every receptor here comes from a female donor in good health, enrolled as a control in a pregnancy study.

This clone was seen a single time. Germline is not matched at one junction end, which may reflect a read error. The chain uses TRBV14 and TRBJ1-4; 7 nucleotides align to TRBD1. The CDR3 is 12 residues long. Germline V CDR1 and CDR2: SGHDN, FVKESK. In DNA, the CDR3 is TGTGCCAGCAGCCAAGGGACAGGCAAACGGTTTTTT. Translation: CASSQGTGKRFF.

V usage is TRBV30 and J usage is TRBJ2-3, with 8 bases matching TRBD2. J gave up 1 base and V 0 bases, and 18 bases lay outside the gene matches. CDR3 length equals 20 residues. Germline lookup yields CDR1 GTSNPN and CDR2 SVGIG (reference sequence). CDR3 in amino acids: CAWSVFREGWGRGGTDTQYF. CDR3 nucleotide sequence: TGTGCCTGGAGTGTATTTCGGGAGGGTTGGGGGCGGGGGGGCACAGATACGCAGTATTTT.

V gene TRBV4-2 combines with J gene TRBJ2-5, with 7 bases aligning to TRBD1. The germline V gene encodes CDR1 LGHNA and CDR2 YNFKEQ. J gave up 4 bases and V 3 bases, and 8 bases lay outside the gene matches. The CDR3 spans 15 residues. The CDR3 DNA reads as TGTGCCAGCAGCCATGGCGACAGGGATCGAGAGACCCAGTACTTC. Its protein product is CASSHGDRDRETQYF.

The V call is TRBV27, the J call TRBJ1-6, with 9 bases fitting TRBD1. The CDR3 has 14 residues. Trimming took 6 bases from V and 6 from J; bases not matched to a gene: 3. Germline lookup yields CDR1 MNHEY and CDR2 SMNVEV (reference sequence). The chain's CDR3 is CASRGTGSNSPLHF. The CDR3 bases are TGTGCCAGCAGGGGGACAGGGAGTAATTCACCCCTCCACTTT.

The chain recombines TRBV4-1 with TRBJ2-1, with D possibly being TRBD1 (5 bases). Germline V gene data show CDR1 as MGHRA and CDR2 as YSYEKL. This CDR3 is built from 14 residues. V lost 1 base and J 8 bases, leaving 12 bases between the germline ends. This CDR3 is CASSQVPQGYEQFF. In DNA, the CDR3 is TGCGCCAGCAGCCAAGTACCCCAGGGTTATGAGCAGTTCTTC.

The chain has TRBV18 and TRBJ2-1; D might be TRBD2 (5 bases). The ends were cut back, 2 bases at V and 9 bases at J, with 14 bases in the middle. The CDR3 is 14 residues long. Germline assignment: CDR1 KGHSH and CDR2 LQKENI. The CDR3: CASSPGSPSAEQFF. CDR3 DNA sequence: TGTGCCAGCTCACCAGGGAGCCCCTCGGCTGAGCAGTTCTTC.

V is TRBV7-2 and J is TRBJ2-7, with 7 bases identical to TRBD1. Germline V gene lookup returns CDR1 SGHTA and CDR2 FQGNSA. V lost 5 bases, J lost 3 bases, and 4 bases stayed unmatched. The CDR3 contains 13 residues. In DNA, the CDR3 is TGTGCCAGCAGCATTACAGGGGTCTACGAGCAGTACTTC. Translating gives CASSITGVYEQYF.

The CDR3 region has the DNA TGTGCCAGCAGCCGAGACAGGGGGTGGACTGAAGCTTTCTTT. It translates to CASSRDRGWTEAFF. This chain joins TRBV2 and TRBJ1-1; 9 positions agree with TRBD1. CDR3 length equals 14 residues. Per the germline V gene, CDR1 is SNHLY and CDR2 is FYNNEI. The V segment lost 6 bases and the J segment 5 bases; nucleotides outside the gene matches: 7.

This rearrangement joins TRBV6-6 to TRBJ2-5; TRBD2 agrees at 8 bases. From germline, CDR1 is MNHNY and CDR2 SVGAGI (reference sequence). Germline trimming cut 6 bases from V and 2 bases from J; bases unmatched to any gene: 8. The CDR3 is made up of 15 amino acids. The CDR3 DNA follows: TGTGCCAGCAGACATAGCGGGGTTGTTCAAGAGACCCAGTACTTC. Amino acid sequence: CASRHSGVVQETQYF.

The rearrangement uses TRBV10-3 and TRBJ1-5; D is possibly TRBD1 (5 bases). The CDR3 totals 14 residues. Germline V gene sequence: CDR1 ENHRY, CDR2 SYGVKD. V was cut by 3 bases and J by 2 bases, with 8 bases left in between. The CDR3 nucleotides read TGTGCCATCAGTGACGGGGGGGGCAATCAGCCCCAGCATTTT. Translating gives CAISDGGGNQPQHF.

This clone was detected only once. The rearrangement links TRBV7-2 to TRBJ2-4, with 7 bases aligning to TRBD2. In germline, CDR1 is SGHTA, CDR2 FQGNSA. Trimming removed 5 bases from V and 6 bases from J; junction bases left unmatched: 7. The CDR3 is 14 residues long. The CDR3 loop is CASSTGRGGNIQYF. The CDR3 DNA follows: TGTGCCAGCAGCACAGGCCGCGGGGGAAACATTCAGTACTTC.

The V call is TRBV7-2, the J call TRBJ2-7; 8 bases fit TRBD2. V was clipped by 4 bases and J by 5 bases; unmatched bases: 7. CDR1 is SGHTA, CDR2 FQGNSA, per germline. The CDR3 sequence is 14 residues long. CDR3 in DNA: TGTGCCAGCAGCTCCGTCCGGGGGGGGAACGAGCAGTACTTC. Its translation is CASSSVRGGNEQYF.

This chain connects TRBV2 to TRBJ2-2, with a possible D match to TRBD1 (6 bases). Trimming removed 7 bases at V and 0 bases at J, with 9 bases between. The CDR3 runs 14 residues. Germline assignment: CDR1 SNHLY and CDR2 FYNNEI. The CDR3 bases are TGTGCCAGCACTGGGACATCGAACACCGGGGAGCTGTTTTTT. It yields the protein CASTGTSNTGELFF.

The CDR3 DNA sequence: TGCGCCAGCAGCTTGAGCCGTAGCGGGCTTCAAAACAATGAGCAGTTCTTC. It codes for CASSLSRSGLQNNEQFF. The V and J genes are TRBV5-1 and TRBJ2-1, with 7 bases that match TRBD2. The CDR3 length is 17 residues. V shed 1 base, J shed 5 bases, and the junction held 12 bases outside the gene matches. The germline V gene encodes CDR1 SGHRS and CDR2 YFSETQ.

The chain is built from TRBV19 and TRBJ2-1; TRBD2 matches at 7 bases. This CDR3 has 15 residues. The V gene end was trimmed by 7 bases and the J gene end by 4 bases; junction bases not matched to a gene: 10. The germline V gene has CDR1 LNHDA and CDR2 SQIVND (reference sequence). The CDR3 loop reads CASTPGGGGYNEQFF. In DNA form, the CDR3 reads TGTGCCAGTACTCCAGGTGGGGGAGGGTACAATGAGCAGTTCTTC.

J is TRBJ1-4 and V is TRBV21-1; the table's D call of TRBD1 was not tested on the DNA. TRBV21-1 corresponds to a pseudogene. The CDR3 spans 14 residues. As DNA, the CDR3 is TGTGCCAGCAGCAAAGGGGACAGAAATGAAAAACTGTTTTTT. Its translation is CASSKGDRNEKLFF.

This rearrangement joins TRBV5-5 to TRBJ2-1, with a weak D call TRBD1 (6 bases). This CDR3 contains 15 residues. From germline, CDR1 is SGHKS and CDR2 YYEKEE (reference sequence). With 5 bases removed from V and 3 bases from J, the gap between germline ends came to 15 bases. CDR3 in DNA: TGTGCCAGCAGGGAAACGGACAGAGACTACAATGAGCAGTTCTTC. It specifies CASRETDRDYNEQFF.

The CDR3 reads CASSSVPPEKLFF. DNA of the CDR3: TGTGCCAGCAGCTCAGTTCCGCCTGAAAAACTGTTTTTT. This chain uses TRBV7-2 with TRBJ1-4; D unresolved. The germline V and J ends were trimmed by 4 bases and 7 bases, with 10 bases remaining between them. Germline-derived CDR1 and CDR2 are SGHTA and FQGNSA. The CDR3 is 13 residues long.

The J gene is TRBJ1-1, the V gene TRBV7-3; 10 nucleotides align to TRBD1. This CDR3 spans 16 amino acids. V lost 2 bases, J lost 3 bases, and 6 bases stayed unmatched. The germline CDR1 and CDR2 sequences are SGHTA and FQGTGA. The CDR3 nucleotides are TGTGCCAGCAGCTTAGAAGGGACAGGGGTGGACACTGAAGCTTTCTTT. It specifies CASSLEGTGVDTEAFF. Full variable domain (outside the CDR3, taken from reference TRBV7-3 and TRBJ1-1): GAGVSQTPSNKVTEKGKYVELRCDPISGHTALYWYRQSLGQGPEFLIYFQGTGAADDSGLPNDRFFAVRPEGSVSTLKIQRTERGDSAVYLCASSLEGTGVDTEAFFGQGTRLTVV.

This rearrangement joins TRBV19 to TRBJ1-2; TRBD1 might be the D (5 bases). The CDR3 length is 12 residues. Trimming removed 4 bases from V and 4 bases from J, with 7 bases in between. Germline CDR1 and CDR2: LNHDA and SQIVND (reference sequence). The DNA of the CDR3 is TGTGCCAGTAGTACTGACAGCTATGGCTACACCTTC. It yields the protein CASSTDSYGYTF.